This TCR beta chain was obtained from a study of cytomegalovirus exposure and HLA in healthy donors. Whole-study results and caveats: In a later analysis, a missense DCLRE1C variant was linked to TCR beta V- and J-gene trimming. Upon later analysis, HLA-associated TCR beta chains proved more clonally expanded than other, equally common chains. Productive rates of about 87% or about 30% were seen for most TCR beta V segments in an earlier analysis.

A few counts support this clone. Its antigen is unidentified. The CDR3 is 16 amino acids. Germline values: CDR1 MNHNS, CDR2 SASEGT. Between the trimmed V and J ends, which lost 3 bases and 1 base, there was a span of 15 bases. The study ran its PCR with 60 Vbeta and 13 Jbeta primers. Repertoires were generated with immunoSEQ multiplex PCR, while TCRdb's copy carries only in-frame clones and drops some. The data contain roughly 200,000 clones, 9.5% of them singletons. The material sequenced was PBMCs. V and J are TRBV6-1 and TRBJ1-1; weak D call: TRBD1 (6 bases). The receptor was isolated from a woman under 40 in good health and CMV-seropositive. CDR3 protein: CASSDRYRDKNTEAFF. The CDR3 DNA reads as TGTGCCAGCAGTGATAGGTACCGGGACAAGAACACTGAAGCTTTCTTT.